A selection of T cell receptor beta chains follows, all from one sample in a study of T-cell memory formation after mild COVID-19. MiXCR, applied by TCRdb to the 5' RACE reads, yields one record per CDR3 protein. Of 150,000 to 200,000 distinct CDR3 sequences in the sample, under 14% are singletons; the top ten hold 3% to 4%. The sample was PBMCs or a T cell subset sorted from them (not recorded which). Receptor source: a man aged 18 to 30 who had mild COVID-19 (a few samples of this study predate the infection). Cell type and time point are not known. The CDR3 runs from the conserved cysteine through the conserved F or W. The order of the fields is V gene, clone size, D gene, J gene, CDR3 protein, CDR3 DNA. D genes are given only for firm matches. A clone size is listed for some rows: how often the clone was seen (once, few, many), or a class if it is expanded.

TRBV23-1	-	TRBD1	TRBJ2-7	CASSEAVGQGIGVYEQYF	TGCGCCAGCAGCGAGGCGGTGGGACAGGGTATTGGAGTTTACGAGCAGTACTTC
TRBV11-2	few	-	TRBJ2-5	CASSRAGPQETQYF	TGTGCCAGCAGCCGGGCCGGCCCCCAAGAGACCCAGTACTTC
TRBV5-6	few	TRBD1	TRBJ1-5	CASSAGTGMNQPQHF	TGTGCCAGCAGCGCCGGGACAGGGATGAATCAGCCCCAGCATTTT
TRBV7-2	few	TRBD2	TRBJ2-5	CASSPQGGGASETQYF	TGTGCCAGCAGCCCCCAGGGCGGGGGGGCGTCGGAGACCCAGTACTTC
TRBV6-6	few	TRBD2	TRBJ2-2	CASSYLAGGLGTGELFF	TGTGCCAGCAGTTACTTAGCGGGGGGGCTGGGCACCGGGGAGCTGTTTTTT
TRBV12-5	-	-	TRBJ2-3	CASGPEGAQYF	TGTGCTAGTGGTCCCGAAGGAGCGCAGTATTTT
TRBV3-1	many	-	TRBJ1-1	CASSSPTVNTEAFF	TGTGCCAGCAGCAGCCCGACAGTGAACACTGAAGCTTTCTTT
TRBV7-2	many	-	TRBJ1-5	CASSLGSTVNQPQHF	TGTGCCAGCAGCTTAGGGTCAACAGTCAATCAGCCCCAGCATTTT
TRBV20-1	-	-	TRBJ1-6	CSARPLGGRNSPLHF	TGCAGTGCCAGGCCTCTGGGTGGCCGGAATTCACCCCTCCACTTT
TRBV29-1	-	TRBD1	TRBJ1-5	CSVTGTGGSQPQHF	TGCAGCGTTACCGGGACAGGGGGCTCTCAGCCCCAGCATTTT
TRBV5-1	few	-	TRBJ2-6	CASSPVRAGANVLTF	TGCGCCAGCAGTCCTGTAAGGGCTGGGGCCAACGTCCTGACTTTC
TRBV7-9	-	-	TRBJ1-1	CASSLGGALSITEAFF	TGTGCCAGCAGCTTAGGCGGGGCTTTATCTATCACTGAAGCTTTCTTT
TRBV20-1	few	TRBD1	TRBJ2-3	CSATGQGSTDTQYF	TGCAGTGCAACGGGACAGGGAAGCACAGATACGCAGTATTTT
TRBV20-1	few	TRBD1	TRBJ1-5	CSAQDRVNQPQHF	TGCAGTGCCCAGGACAGGGTCAATCAGCCCCAGCATTTT
TRBV19	-	-	TRBJ2-1	CASRLASYNEQFF	TGTGCCAGTAGATTAGCCTCCTACAATGAGCAGTTCTTC
TRBV30	-	-	TRBJ1-6	CAWTNSYNSPLHF	TGTGCCTGGACAAACTCCTATAATTCACCCCTCCACTTT
TRBV10-3	-	-	TRBJ2-2	CAITYSFTGELFF	TGTGCCATCACCTACAGCTTCACCGGGGAGCTGTTTTTT
TRBV7-9	few	-	TRBJ2-5	CASSPGLHGGETQYF	TGTGCCAGCAGCCCGGGACTGCATGGGGGAGAGACCCAGTACTTC
TRBV5-1	-	TRBD1	TRBJ1-5	CASSLDRGSNQPQHF	TGCGCCAGCAGCTTAGACAGGGGGAGCAATCAGCCCCAGCATTTT
TRBV6-6	few	-	TRBJ1-1	CASRGSAGRPTEAFF	TGTGCCAGCAGGGGGTCCGCCGGCAGACCCACTGAAGCTTTCTTT
TRBV12-3/TRBV12-4	-	TRBD1	TRBJ2-1	CASSLLDGTGYSNEQFF	TGTGCCAGCAGTTTATTAGATGGGACAGGGTATTCGAATGAGCAGTTCTTC
TRBV20-1	few	TRBD2	TRBJ2-3	CSAEVPLAGGPADTQYF	TGCAGTGCCGAAGTACCCCTAGCGGGGGGGCCCGCAGATACGCAGTATTTT
TRBV7-3	few	-	TRBJ1-6	CASSLGQNNSPLHF	TGTGCCAGCAGCTTAGGACAAAATAATTCACCCCTCCACTTT
TRBV20-1	few	TRBD1	TRBJ2-5	CSAKLTGQETQYF	TGCAGTGCTAAATTGACAGGGCAAGAGACCCAGTACTTC
TRBV5-4	-	TRBD2	TRBJ2-3	CASSPGTSGNTDTQYF	TGTGCCAGCAGCCCGGGGACTAGCGGTAACACAGATACGCAGTATTTT
TRBV5-1	few	-	TRBJ1-2	CASSLAGGINYGYTF	TGCGCCAGCAGCTTGGCCGGCGGGATTAACTATGGCTACACCTTC
TRBV7-3	-	-	TRBJ1-2	CASSLWGGTNYGYTF	TGTGCCAGCAGCTTATGGGGAGGAACCAACTATGGCTACACCTTC
TRBV6-4	-	-	TRBJ2-3	CASSQDYPTDTQYF	TGTGCCAGCAGTCAAGACTACCCCACAGATACGCAGTATTTT